This T cell receptor (beta chain) was captured in a study of cytomegalovirus exposure and HLA in healthy donors (TCRdb year 2017). Regarding the research as a whole: According to a later analysis, one platform produced both the roughly 110 validation repertoires and the 730 or so repertoires of the first cohort. The study aimed to test whether signatures of past pathogen exposure could be identified by cataloging public T cell receptors. Besides the first cohort of roughly 700 subjects, a separate validation cohort made up of some 110 different subjects was used. To predict cytomegalovirus infection status, the study brought together high-throughput TCR immunosequencing, statistical association of individual TCRs with disease status, and machine learning.

V and J lose 3 bases and 6 bases, and a span of 15 bases separates them. Its CDR3 holds 15 amino acids, cysteine through phenylalanine. Only the CDR3 DNA is retained, 45 bases long and in frame from the first base. For CDR1 and CDR2, the germline V gene lists SGHVS and FQNEAQ. The donors belonged to the validation cohort of about 110 subjects, which was separate from the 666-subject first cohort. Library construction relied on the immunoSEQ multiplex PCR assay. The published analysis was carried out like this. A statistical classification framework was developed to diagnose cytomegalovirus status using the catalog of TCR beta chain sequences. This immuneACCESS table, as held by TCRdb, lists in-frame sequences with V and J called but not all clones. Of the missing ones, under half trace to an unresolved V gene in checked studies; the others have no known cause. V, J and clone size are taken as reported in that table, and D and trimming were inferred from the DNA itself. The sample records around 120,000 clones, around 87% of which are singletons. The ten biggest clones cover just under 6.5% of the sample.

Summary of the overall study and its limitations: The classifier was reported to diagnose cytomegalovirus status with high specificity and sensitivity in both the original cohort and the validation cohort. In vitro tests confirmed that a few of the cytomegalovirus-associated TCR beta chains recognize cytomegalovirus antigens. A later analysis lacked HLA typing for the validation cohort, so it scored co-occurrence in that cohort across all 110 or so repertoires. The authors suggested that the approach could potentially be extended to other disease states and immunological phenotypes. Of the cluster scores, roughly 95% were above 0 in a later analysis, which found that TCRs clustered in the first cohort also tended to co-occur in the 120 or so validation repertoires. The study listed 164 TCR beta chains as associated with cytomegalovirus. Across donors, most TCR sequences were observed very rarely, whereas some public TCRs were present in many individuals.

The table lists this clone with a count of one. No antigen is known for it. The input lacks base qualities; no much larger clone sits a single base away. Sequencing was done on a sample of PBMCs. Recombination linked TRBV7-8 to TRBJ1-3; a tentative D call is TRBD1 (5 bases match). The sequence derives from a woman between 18 and 29 years old in good health and CMV-seropositive. CDR3 loop: CASSLPGGPENTIYF. The DNA sequence is TGTGCCAGCAGCTTGCCCGGGGGACCGGAAAACACCATATATTTT.